A single sample gave rise to the 14 T cell receptor beta chains below, sequenced in a study of T-cell memory formation after mild COVID-19. MiXCR was run by TCRdb on the 5' RACE reads, yielding one entry per CDR3 protein. Of around 220,000 distinct CDR3 sequences listed, about a sixth are singletons. The specimen was PBMCs or a T cell subset sorted from them (not recorded which). The receptors were gathered from a man between 18 and 35 years old who had mild COVID-19 (a few samples of this study predate the infection). Cell type and time point are not known.

The rearrangement joins TRBV12-3 or TRBV12-4 to TRBJ2-5; 9 nucleotides agree with TRBD2. The CDR3 extends over 15 amino acids. The J segment lost 2 bases and the V segment lost 3 bases, leaving 4 bases of the junction unmatched. CDR3 nucleotides: TGTGCCAGCAGTTTCCTAGCGGGGCCACAAGAGACCCAGTACTTC. It specifies CASSFLAGPQETQYF.

This clonotype was counted between two and nine times. The rearrangement joins TRBV29-1 to TRBJ2-5; 9 bases agree with TRBD1. The trim removed 7 bases at V and 5 bases at J, leaving 11 bases unmatched. Germline V gene data show CDR1 as SQVTM and CDR2 as ANQGSEA. The CDR3 totals 14 residues. The CDR3 coding sequence is TGCAGCGGGGCCGCCGGGACAGGGCGTGAGACCCAGTACTTC. Amino acid sequence: CSGAAGTGRETQYF.

The rearrangement links TRBV7-2 to TRBJ2-1; D remains ambiguous. Per germline, CDR1 SGHTA and CDR2 FQGNSA. With 5 bases removed from V and 3 bases from J, the gap between germline ends came to 20 bases. The CDR3 loop spans 17 amino acids. CDR3 amino acids: CASSPRFDTEYYNEQFF. For the CDR3, the DNA is TGTGCCAGCAGCCCCCGATTCGACACTGAATACTACAATGAGCAGTTCTTC.

This clonotype has more than one count but fewer than ten. The chain joins TRBV29-1 to TRBJ2-6; 8 nucleotides match TRBD1. This CDR3 comprises 14 residues. J lost 2 bases, V lost 6 bases, and 3 bases had no gene match. The germline V gene has CDR1 SQVTM and CDR2 ANQGSEA. The CDR3 region has the DNA TGCAGCGTGAAGACAGGGGCTGGGGCCAACGTCCTGACTTTC. Translated: CSVKTGAGANVLTF.

This clonotype was seen only a few times. This chain joins TRBV20-1 and TRBJ2-7, with no clear D. V shed 6 bases and J shed 7 bases, with 13 bases lying between them. In germline, CDR1 is DFQATT, CDR2 SNEGSKA (reference sequence). CDR3 size: 11 residues. This chain's CDR3 is CSALPGREQYV. CDR3 DNA sequence: TGCAGTGCCCTACCCGGACGGGAGCAGTACGTC.

This clonotype occurred a few times. This chain uses TRBV5-1 with TRBJ1-2; the match to TRBD1 covers 11 bases. Germline loops: CDR1 SGHRS, CDR2 YFSETQ. The V gene end was trimmed by 4 bases and the J gene end by 7 bases; junction bases not matched to a gene: 6. The CDR3 contains 14 residues. The CDR3 protein is CASSTGQGAFGYTF. DNA of the CDR3: TGCGCCAGCAGCACCGGACAGGGGGCGTTTGGCTACACCTTC.

This clonotype has ten or more counts. The V gene is TRBV7-2, the J gene TRBJ2-5, with 9 positions matching TRBD2. The junction had 7 bases not matched to a gene; V was cut back by 5 bases and J by 3 bases. CDR1 is SGHTA, CDR2 FQGNSA, per germline. This CDR3 has 15 residues. The CDR3: CASSPPAGGKETQYF. The CDR3 bases are TGTGCCAGCAGCCCCCCTGCGGGGGGGAAAGAGACCCAGTACTTC.

This chain joins TRBV5-5 and TRBJ1-6; maybe TRBD1 (5 bases). The V gene's germline CDR1 is SGHKS and CDR2 YYEKEE (reference sequence). Trimming took off 3 bases at V and 0 bases at J, with 13 bases between the two ends. The CDR3 sequence is 17 residues long. The CDR3 sequence: CASSSAVGLSYNSPLHF. In DNA form, the CDR3 reads TGTGCCAGCAGCTCCGCAGTGGGGCTCTCCTATAATTCACCCCTCCACTTT. The full variable domain, rest sourced from reference TRBV5-5 and TRBJ1-6, is DAGVTQSPTHLIKTRGQQVTLRCSPISGHKSVSWYQQVLGQGPQFIFQYYEKEERGRGNFPDRFSARQFPNYSSELNVNALLLGDSALYLCASSSAVGLSYNSPLHFGNGTRLTVT.

The chain uses TRBV11-2 and TRBJ2-2; 8 bases are a match to TRBD2. V shed 5 bases and J 4 bases; nucleotides not matched to a gene: 21. The germline V gene has CDR1 SGHAT and CDR2 FQNNGV. This CDR3 contains 20 residues. The CDR3 is CASSGVDGRGRGGLTGELFF. DNA of the CDR3: TGTGCCAGCAGCGGAGTTGACGGCCGGGGTCGGGGGGGCCTCACCGGGGAGCTGTTTTTT.

This clonotype was detected only a few times. The chain is built from TRBV28 and TRBJ1-2; perhaps TRBD1 as D (6 bases). The CDR3 contains 13 residues. V lost 5 bases to trimming and J lost 8 bases, with 15 bases between them. Germline values: CDR1 MDHEN, CDR2 SYDVKM. CDR3 sequence: CASSLQGGFGYTF. The CDR3 region has the DNA TGTGCCAGCAGTCTCCAAGGGGGGTTCGGCTACACCTTC.

The CDR3 region is CASSLGATGRGTDTQYF. DNA of the CDR3: TGTGCCAGCAGCTTGGGTGCAACGGGAAGGGGCACAGATACGCAGTATTTT. This chain uses TRBV5-5 with TRBJ2-3; possible D gene TRBD2, 5 bases. Per the germline V gene, CDR1 is SGHKS and CDR2 is YYEKEE (reference sequence). The CDR3 extends over 17 amino acids. The V and J ends lost 0 bases and 1 base respectively, with 15 bases between them.

The J gene is TRBJ2-1, the V gene TRBV12-3 or TRBV12-4, with 10 bases lining up with TRBD1. The length of the CDR3 is 14 residues. V lost 7 bases and J lost 3; bases outside the gene matches: 3. CDR3 DNA: TGTGCCAGCAAAAGGGACAGGGGCTACAATGAGCAGTTCTTC. Amino acids: CASKRDRGYNEQFF.

The chain carries TRBV18 and TRBJ1-2, with D tentatively TRBD1 (6 bases). Trimming removed 3 bases at V and 4 bases at J, with 15 bases between. The CDR3 sequence is 15 residues long. The germline V gene has CDR1 KGHSH and CDR2 LQKENI. This chain's CDR3 is CASSPREGVSYGYTF. The DNA for the CDR3 is TGTGCCAGCTCACCGAGGGAGGGGGTCAGCTATGGCTACACCTTC.

This clonotype was picked up a small number of times. This CDR3 is CASGQGGPDTQYF. The CDR3 DNA reads TGTGCCAGCGGACAGGGAGGCCCAGATACGCAGTATTTT. The chain has TRBV6-2 or TRBV6-3 and TRBJ2-3, with 8 bases lining up with TRBD1. CDR3 length: 13 residues. V shed 8 bases, J shed 4 bases, and the junction held 5 bases outside the gene matches. Germline V gene lookup returns CDR1 MNHEY and CDR2 SVGEGT.